This TCR beta chain was sequenced in a study of T cell repertoires in cytomegalovirus infection. Study in general: Well-studied HLA-B-restricted CMV epitopes were used in the study alongside recently identified HLA-C-restricted ones. Public TCR beta signatures indicated both CMV infection and matching HLA type.

A remark on this clonotype: Its antigen is not known.

V was clipped by 1 base and J by 5 bases, with 14 bases between them. The CDR3 sequence is 16 residues long. Germline CDR1 and CDR2: SGHTA and FQGNSA. Using its own MiXCR run on the reads, TCRdb lists one record per CDR3 protein. The sample lists just over 450,000 distinct CDR3 sequences, 40% to 50% occurring once. The chain carries TRBV7-2 and TRBJ2-2, with D tentatively TRBD2 (6 bases). The receptor comes from a human donor in good health (CMV status not recorded). Some clones in this sample may be carry-over from other donors' samples. Sequenced material: cultured PBMCs, taken from culture after CMV antigen stimulation. The CDR3 sequence is CASSLVPGVSTGELFF. The DNA for the CDR3 is TGTGCCAGCAGCTTAGTCCCGGGAGTATCTACCGGGGAGCTGTTTTTT.